The clone carrying this TCR beta chain has a handful of counts. CDR1 and CDR2 from the germline V gene are SNHLY and FYNNEI. The V end lost 4 bases, the J end lost 3 bases, and 7 bases lay between the germline ends. This CDR3 is 12 amino acids long. This record comes from a study of blood T cell repertoires in COVID-19. Measured with immunoSEQ multiplex PCR; TCRdb has only the in-frame clones, and not every one. The sample shows about 170,000 clones, 83% of them seen only once. The V gene is TRBV2, the J gene TRBJ2-7, with D possibly being TRBD2 (5 bases). The sample consisted of peripheral blood. This receptor was identified in a woman at least 80 years old with acute or convalescent COVID-19. The CDR3 DNA follows: TGTGCCAGCAGTGGGGCGGGCTACGAGCAGTACTTC. Translation: CASSGAGYEQYF.